A selection of T cell receptor beta chains follows, all from one sample in a study of T cell repertoires in cytomegalovirus infection. These receptors have no known antigen. TCRdb re-analysed the reads in MiXCR, keeping a single row per CDR3 protein. The top ten clones hold roughly 13% of a sample with some 350,000 distinct CDR3 sequences, roughly 34% of them seen once. The specimen was cultured PBMCs, collected from culture after CMV antigen stimulation. These receptors originate from a human donor in good health (CMV status not recorded). Some clones in this sample may be carry-over from other donors' samples. CDR3s include the opening cysteine and the closing phenylalanine or tryptophan.

v_call: TRBV29-1; cdr3_length: 15; cdr3_aa: CSVVPAWGANTEAFF
v_call: TRBV27; cdr3_length: 17; cdr3_aa: CASSELLQGPGENIQYF
v_call: TRBV4-1; cdr3_length: 13; cdr3_aa: CASSQGPAGEQFF
v_call: TRBV27; cdr3_length: 15; cdr3_aa: CASSSQRTSPDTQYF
v_call: TRBV6-2/TRBV6-3; cdr3_length: 14; cdr3_aa: CASSGRQGRQPQHF
v_call: TRBV20-1; cdr3_length: 13; cdr3_aa: CSASGEVTDTQYF
v_call: TRBV7-9; cdr3_length: 17; cdr3_aa: CASSSQLQVFSGNTIYF
v_call: TRBV7-4; cdr3_length: 16; cdr3_aa: CASSLTLSGRTDTQYF
v_call: TRBV12-3/TRBV12-4; cdr3_length: 14; cdr3_aa: CASSLAGGPSEQFF
v_call: TRBV5-6; cdr3_length: 12; cdr3_aa: CASSKGPRTQYF
v_call: TRBV20-1; cdr3_length: 14; cdr3_aa: CSANLAGRTDTQYF
v_call: TRBV7-2; cdr3_length: 12; cdr3_aa: CASSSSLVGYTF
v_call: TRBV7-2; cdr3_length: 13; cdr3_aa: CASSLEVGTSHFF
v_call: TRBV18; cdr3_length: 13; cdr3_aa: CASSADPNTEAFF
v_call: TRBV18; cdr3_length: 14; cdr3_aa: CASSQDRVNSPLHF
v_call: TRBV19; cdr3_length: 15; cdr3_aa: CASTGGGGGTDTQYF
v_call: TRBV28; cdr3_length: 22; cdr3_aa: CASSFPAPQNNPGPRGYYEQYF
v_call: TRBV12-3/TRBV12-4; cdr3_length: 11; cdr3_aa: CASTLLNEQFF
v_call: TRBV18; cdr3_length: 15; cdr3_aa: CASSPGTGVITEAFF
v_call: TRBV19; cdr3_length: 16; cdr3_aa: CASSSDWEIEDYGYTF